What follows are 10 T cell receptor beta chains derived from one specimen sequenced in a study of T cells after posttransplantation cyclophosphamide. The table came from immunoSEQ multiplex PCR; TCRdb's copy has only in-frame clones and leaves some out. The sample holds around 39,000 clones, and no clone turns up only once. The sequenced material came from PBMCs. The receptor source for this set is a girl aged 10 to 17 in good health, CMV-negative, and a related stem cell transplant donor.

This clone was found many times. The genes are TRBV10-3 and TRBJ2-1; 13 nucleotides agree with TRBD2. CDR3 size: 13 residues. The ends lost 10 bases at V and 10 bases at J; junction bases unmatched: 7. The germline V gene has CDR1 ENHRY and CDR2 SYGVKD. The CDR3 loop reads CAKGETSGGEQFF. In DNA, the CDR3 is TGTGCCAAAGGGGAGACTAGCGGGGGGGAGCAGTTCTTC.

This clone was detected ten times or more. The genes are TRBV5-6 and TRBJ2-3, with TRBD1 matching over 8 bases. Germline assignment: CDR1 SGHDT and CDR2 YYEEEE. V was pared by 4 bases and J by 0 bases, with 4 bases of the junction left unmatched. The CDR3 loop spans 15 amino acids. The CDR3 DNA sequence: TGTGCCAGCAGCGGCCGGACAGGGAGCACAGATACGCAGTATTTT. This gives the protein CASSGRTGSTDTQYF.

The sample holds many counts of this clone. This chain connects TRBV10-3 to TRBJ2-7; a possible D gene is TRBD1 (6 bases). CDR3 size: 15 residues. V lost 3 bases and J lost 4, with 16 bases in between. Germline CDR1 ENHRY, CDR2 SYGVKD. The CDR3 region is CAISDPTFGQYEQYF. The CDR3 DNA reads as TGTGCCATCAGTGACCCTACCTTCGGACAGTACGAGCAGTACTTC.

This clone has just a few counts. This chain joins TRBV7-9 and TRBJ2-1; 8 positions agree with TRBD2. V lost 5 bases, J lost 3 bases, and 9 bases stayed unmatched. This CDR3 spans 16 amino acids. Germline CDR1 and CDR2: SEHNR and FQNEAQ (reference sequence). The CDR3 bases are TGTGCCAGCAGCCCCCGCGGGGGGCGGTACTACAATGAGCAGTTCTTC. It yields the protein CASSPRGGRYYNEQFF. Drawing the rest from reference TRBV7-9 and TRBJ2-1, the complete variable domain is DTGVSQNPRHKITKRGQNVTFRCDPISEHNRLYWYRQTLGQGPEFLTYFQNEAQLEKSRLLSDRFSAERPKGSFSTLEIQRTEQGDSAMYLCASSPRGGRYYNEQFFGPGTRLTVL.

This clone was recorded at least ten times. The J gene is TRBJ2-5, the V gene TRBV5-6; 8 positions match TRBD2. CDR1 is SGHDT, CDR2 YYEEEE, per germline. Losses at the gene ends were 0 bases for V and 5 bases for J; bases not matched to a gene: 9. CDR3 size: 16 residues. CDR3 sequence reads: CASSLVAGGYGETQYF. The CDR3 coding sequence is TGTGCCAGCAGCTTGGTGGCGGGGGGTTATGGGGAGACCCAGTACTTC.

This clone was detected only a few times. The chain is built from TRBV27 and TRBJ2-7, with D maybe TRBD2 (5 bases). CDR1 MNHEY and CDR2 SMNVEV come from the germline V gene (reference sequence). CDR3 length: 16 amino acids. V dropped 5 bases and J dropped 4 bases, with 21 bases sitting between them. CDR3 bases: TGTGCCAGCAGTCCGTTCCCGGTGGAGGCCCAATACGAGCAGTACTTC. Encoded protein: CASSPFPVEAQYEQYF.

This clone has a count of ten or more. The chain combines TRBV27 with TRBJ2-1; the D gene is possibly TRBD2 (5 bases). CDR3 size: 15 residues. V dropped 1 base and J dropped 5 bases, with 12 bases sitting between them. The germline V gene encodes CDR1 MNHEY and CDR2 SMNVEV (reference sequence). CDR3 region: CASSLWSSVHNEQFF. The DNA of the CDR3 is TGTGCCAGCAGTTTATGGAGTAGCGTCCACAATGAGCAGTTCTTC.

This clone was recorded many times. This CDR3 is CASQQGGGGRAEAFF. CDR3 nucleotide sequence: TGTGCCAGCCAACAGGGGGGAGGGGGGAGAGCTGAAGCTTTCTTT. V usage is TRBV28 and J usage is TRBJ1-1; 8 bases map to TRBD1. The CDR3 totals 15 residues. V shed 8 bases, J shed 6 bases, and the junction held 14 bases outside the gene matches. Germline V lookup: CDR1 MDHEN, CDR2 SYDVKM. Full variable domain (remainder filled in from reference TRBV28 and TRBJ1-1): DVKVTQSSRYLVKRTGEKVFLECVQDMDHENMFWYRQDPGLGLRLIYFSYDVKMKEKGDIPEGYSVSREKKERFSLILESASTNQTSMYLCASQQGGGGRAEAFFGQGTRLTVV.

At least ten counts were recorded for this clone. This chain joins TRBV28 and TRBJ2-2; TRBD2 aligns across 8 bases. The trim removed 7 bases at V and 4 bases at J, leaving 8 bases unmatched. Germline V CDR1 and CDR2: MDHEN, SYDVKM. The CDR3 is 15 residues long. The CDR3 nucleotides read TGTGCCAGCACACCCGGGGGGGCCGGCACCGGGGAGCTGTTTTTT. Its protein product is CASTPGGAGTGELFF.

The chain uses TRBV30 and TRBJ2-5; 7 positions agree with TRBD1. With V trimmed by 2 bases and J by 4 bases, 16 bases remained unmatched. There are 17 residues in the CDR3. The germline V gene encodes CDR1 GTSNPN and CDR2 SVGIG (reference sequence). The CDR3 sequence: CAWSSRTIGTVGETQYF. The CDR3 nucleotides are TGTGCCTGGAGTTCCCGAACAATTGGGACAGTCGGAGAGACCCAGTACTTC.